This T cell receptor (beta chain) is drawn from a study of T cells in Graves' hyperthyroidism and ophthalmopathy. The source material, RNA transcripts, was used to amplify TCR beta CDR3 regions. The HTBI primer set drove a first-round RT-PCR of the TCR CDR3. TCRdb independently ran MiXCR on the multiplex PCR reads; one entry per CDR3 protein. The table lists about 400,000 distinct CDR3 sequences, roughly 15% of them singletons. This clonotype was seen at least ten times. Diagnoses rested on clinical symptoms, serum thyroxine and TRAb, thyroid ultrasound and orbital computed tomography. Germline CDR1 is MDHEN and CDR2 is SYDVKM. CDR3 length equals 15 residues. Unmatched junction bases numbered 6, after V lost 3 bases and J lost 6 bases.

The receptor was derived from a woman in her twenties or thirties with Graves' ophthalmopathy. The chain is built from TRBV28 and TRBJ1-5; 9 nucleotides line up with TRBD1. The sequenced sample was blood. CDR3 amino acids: CASSFRQGGVQPQHF. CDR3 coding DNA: TGTGCCAGCAGTTTCCGACAGGGGGGGGTTCAGCCCCAGCATTTT.